The 25 T cell receptor beta chains below come from one sample, sequenced in a study of cytomegalovirus exposure and HLA in healthy donors. PCR used 60 Vbeta primers and 13 Jbeta primers. Here immunoSEQ multiplex PCR was the method, and the copy in TCRdb shows in-frame clones only, minus some. The data show 100,000 or so clones, around 72% seen once. Sequencing used PBMCs. The receptors come from a man aged 25 to 40 in good health and CMV-seronegative.

CDR3 amino acids: CASSYQRASGELFF. For the CDR3, the DNA is TGTGCCAGCAGCTACCAGAGGGCGTCCGGGGAGCTGTTTTTT. The chain joins TRBV5-4 to TRBJ2-2; a weak D match, TRBD2 (5 bases). V shed 3 bases and J shed 6 bases, with 12 bases lying between them. CDR1 SGHNT and CDR2 YYREEE come from the germline V gene (reference sequence). CDR3 size: 14 residues.

This chain connects TRBV29-1 to TRBJ1-5, with D possibly matching TRBD1 (5 bases). Deletions cut 5 bases from V and 6 bases from J, with 14 bases between. This CDR3 region has 13 residues. Per germline, CDR1 SQVTM and CDR2 ANQGSEA. This CDR3 reads CSVQSGGGQPQHF. The CDR3 DNA follows: TGCAGCGTTCAATCGGGGGGAGGTCAGCCCCAGCATTTT.

This chain joins TRBV5-4 and TRBJ2-5; 9 nucleotides line up with TRBD2. Germline loops: CDR1 SGHNT, CDR2 YYREEE (reference sequence). The CDR3 length is 17 residues. After removal of 0 bases from V and 5 bases from J, the junction contained 11 bases not matched to a gene. The CDR3, as DNA: TGTGCCAGCAGCTTGGAAGGCGGGGGGGCGGGATGGGAGACCCAGTACTTC. Translated: CASSLEGGGAGWETQYF. Looking up the rest from reference TRBV5-4 and TRBJ2-5 gives the full variable domain: ETGVTQSPTHLIKTRGQQVTLRCSSQSGHNTVSWYQQALGQGPQFIFQYYREEENGRGNFPPRFSGLQFPNYSSELNVNALELDDSALYLCASSLEGGGAGWETQYFGPGTRLLVL.

The V gene is TRBV7-5, the J gene TRBJ2-1; the table's D gene call, TRBD2, was not cross checked with the DNA. TRBV7-5 constitutes a pseudogene. This CDR3 is 17 amino acids long. For the CDR3, the DNA is TGTGTCAGAAGCCCAGACGGGCGGCAGGGCGGGGCCCATGAGCAGTTCTTC. It translates to CVRSPDGRQGGAHEQFF.

This chain links TRBV7-8 with TRBJ2-7; 8 nucleotides align to TRBD2. CDR3 length: 11 amino acids. Trimming removed 7 bases from V and 6 bases from J; junction bases left unmatched: 2. Germline V gene data show CDR1 as SGHVS and CDR2 as FQNEAQ. In DNA, the CDR3 is TGTGCCAGCAACCGGGGGGGCGAGCAGTACTTC. It codes for CASNRGGEQYF.

The V and J genes are TRBV7-9 and TRBJ2-7, with 7 bases that match TRBD1. Per the germline V gene, CDR1 is SEHNR and CDR2 is FQNEAQ (reference sequence). Trimming took 3 bases from V and 4 from J; bases not matched to a gene: 3. The CDR3 is 13 residues long. CDR3 loop: CASSLGQRYEQYF. For the CDR3, the DNA is TGTGCCAGCAGCTTGGGACAGCGTTACGAGCAGTACTTC.

The chain uses TRBV2 and TRBJ2-7; maybe TRBD1 (5 bases). Germline V lookup: CDR1 SNHLY, CDR2 FYNNEI. The V and J ends lost 2 bases and 3 bases respectively, with 5 bases between them. The CDR3 extends over 12 amino acids. For the CDR3, the DNA is TGTGCCAGCAGTGAAAGGGGCTACGAGCAGTACTTC. Translation gives CASSERGYEQYF.

V gene TRBV19 combines with J gene TRBJ1-5; a weak D match, TRBD1 (5 bases). The germline V and J ends were trimmed by 7 bases and 0 bases, with 13 bases remaining between them. The CDR3 has 15 amino acids. CDR1 is LNHDA, CDR2 SQIVND, per germline (reference sequence). DNA of the CDR3: TGTGCCAGTAATTACGGGGGGTATAGCAATCAGCCCCAGCATTTT. Residues: CASNYGGYSNQPQHF.

The chain has TRBV19 and TRBJ2-5; TRBD2 is a possible D gene (5 bases). The germline gives CDR1 LNHDA, CDR2 SQIVND (reference sequence). The ends were cut back, 5 bases at V and 0 bases at J, with 16 bases in the middle. This CDR3 region has 16 residues. CDR3 bases: TGTGCCAGTAGTGAGACTATACCTCTGTACCAAGAGACCCAGTACTTC. Translation gives CASSETIPLYQETQYF.

This chain uses TRBV7-8 with TRBJ1-1; D might be TRBD1 (5 bases). V was cut by 6 bases and J by 1 base, with 12 bases left in between. Germline CDR1 and CDR2: SGHVS and FQNEAQ. This CDR3 is 14 amino acids long. Written as DNA, the CDR3 is TGTGCCAGCAGTGTGGGGCACAAGAACACTGAAGCTTTCTTT. Amino acids: CASSVGHKNTEAFF.

The CDR3 DNA reads as TGCGCCAGCAGCTCCCGACTAGCGGGAGGGAGGAATGAGCAGTTCTTC. This translates into CASSSRLAGGRNEQFF. V is TRBV5-1 and J is TRBJ2-1, with 14 bases aligning to TRBD2. The CDR3 contains 16 residues. The junction had 6 bases not matched to a gene; V was cut back by 3 bases and J by 7 bases. Germline CDR1 and CDR2: SGHRS and YFSETQ. The full variable domain, rest sourced from reference TRBV5-1 and TRBJ2-1, is KAGVTQTPRYLIKTRGQQVTLSCSPISGHRSVSWYQQTPGQGLQFLFEYFSETQRNKGNFPGRFSGRQFSNSRSEMNVSTLELGDSALYLCASSSRLAGGRNEQFFGPGTRLTVL.

This chain joins TRBV29-1 and TRBJ2-2, with 11 positions matching TRBD1. The CDR3 contains 17 residues. The J segment lost 1 base and the V segment lost 6 bases, leaving 10 bases of the junction unmatched. Germline CDR1 and CDR2: SQVTM and ANQGSEA. CDR3 amino acids: CSVPAGQGAVNTGELFF. In DNA form, the CDR3 reads TGCAGCGTCCCGGCTGGACAGGGGGCAGTGAACACCGGGGAGCTGTTTTTT.

The chain joins TRBV5-1 to TRBJ2-3, with TRBD1 matching over 7 bases. CDR3 length equals 14 residues. The J segment lost 2 bases and the V segment lost 4 bases, leaving 4 bases of the junction unmatched. Per the germline V gene, CDR1 is SGHRS and CDR2 is YFSETQ. In DNA form, the CDR3 reads TGCGCCAGCAGCCCGGACAGGTTCACAGATACGCAGTATTTT. Its translation: CASSPDRFTDTQYF.

The CDR3 spells CSVAGDSYNEQFF. The CDR3 nucleotides read TGCAGCGTTGCGGGAGACTCCTACAATGAGCAGTTCTTC. The chain is built from TRBV29-1 and TRBJ2-1, with D possibly being TRBD2 (6 bases). Germline CDR1 SQVTM, CDR2 ANQGSEA. Trimming took 4 bases from V and 0 from J, leaving 7 bases between them. The CDR3 runs 13 residues.

V usage is TRBV29-1 and J usage is TRBJ1-5; 8 bases align to TRBD1. CDR1 SQVTM and CDR2 ANQGSEA come from the germline V gene. V was pared by 5 bases and J by 5 bases, with 2 bases of the junction left unmatched. This CDR3 has 12 residues. The CDR3 region has the DNA TGCAGCGTTTTGGACAGGGATCAGCCCCAGCATTTT. This gives the protein CSVLDRDQPQHF. Supplemented by reference TRBV29-1 and TRBJ1-5, the full variable domain reads SAVISQKPSRDICQRGTSLTIQCQVDSQVTMMFWYRQQPGQSLTLIATANQGSEATYESGFVIDKFPISRPNLTFSTLTVSNMSPEDSSIYLCSVLDRDQPQHFGDGTRLSIL.

This chain connects TRBV6-5 to TRBJ1-3; 9 bases fit TRBD1. CDR3 length equals 13 residues. Losses at the gene ends were 9 bases for V and 2 bases for J; bases not matched to a gene: 2. CDR1 and CDR2 from the germline V gene are MNHEY and SVGAGI. The CDR3, as DNA: TGTGCCAGTGGGACAGGGACTGGAAACACCATATATTTT. This translates into CASGTGTGNTIYF.

V usage is TRBV7-2 and J usage is TRBJ1-2; D is perhaps TRBD1 (5 bases). Germline assignment: CDR1 SGHTA and CDR2 FQGNSA. The germline V and J ends were trimmed by 3 bases and 0 bases, with 8 bases remaining between them. The CDR3 extends over 14 amino acids. CDR3 sequence reads: CASSFSGPNYGYTF. The CDR3 nucleotides read TGTGCCAGCAGCTTCTCAGGGCCTAACTATGGCTACACCTTC.

This chain's CDR3 is CASSPRLAGGPFTDTQYF. The CDR3, as DNA: TGCGCCAGCAGTCCCCGACTAGCGGGGGGTCCATTCACAGATACGCAGTATTTT. The J gene is TRBJ2-3, the V gene TRBV5-1, with TRBD2 matching over 13 bases. V shed 5 bases, J shed 2 bases, and the junction held 11 bases outside the gene matches. CDR3 length: 18 residues. Germline CDR1 SGHRS, CDR2 YFSETQ.

The V and J genes are TRBV28 and TRBJ2-7; 14 nucleotides agree with TRBD2. CDR3 length: 16 residues. Looked up from germline, CDR1 is MDHEN and CDR2 is SYDVKM. V shed 7 bases, J shed 9 bases, and the junction held 14 bases outside the gene matches. CDR3 region: CASKIPGTSGSEGQYF. The CDR3 DNA is TGTGCCAGCAAAATCCCCGGGACTAGCGGGAGCGAAGGGCAGTACTTC.

This rearrangement joins TRBV30 to TRBJ1-1, with D maybe TRBD1 (5 bases). Germline CDR1 GTSNPN, CDR2 SVGIG (reference sequence). The CDR3 has 13 residues. Trimming removed 5 bases at V and 0 bases at J, with 10 bases between. CDR3 sequence (DNA): TGTGCCTGGTCTAGACAGTTGAACACTGAAGCTTTCTTT. Translated, it gives CAWSRQLNTEAFF.

The rearrangement uses TRBV29-1 and TRBJ2-1, with TRBD2 identical over 7 bases. Germline V gene sequence: CDR1 SQVTM, CDR2 ANQGSEA. The CDR3 has 14 residues. The junction had 11 bases not matched to a gene; V was cut back by 4 bases and J by 8 bases. CDR3 loop: CSVGGGRGGHEQFF. DNA of the CDR3: TGCAGCGTTGGGGGGGGTCGAGGAGGCCATGAGCAGTTCTTC.

This clone has only a few counts. V usage is TRBV5-4 and J usage is TRBJ1-2; possible D gene TRBD1, 6 bases. The CDR3 covers 13 residues. CDR1 and CDR2 (germline): SGHNT, YYREEE (reference sequence). Trimming took 10 bases from V and 3 from J, leaving 16 bases between them. CDR3 bases: TGTGCCGGGGGGGGCAGGGGAGACTATGGCTACACCTTC. Translating it yields CAGGGRGDYGYTF.

This chain uses TRBV5-1 with TRBJ2-4; TRBD2 matches at 11 bases. Germline V lookup: CDR1 SGHRS, CDR2 YFSETQ. Trimming cost V 4 bases and J 8 bases; bases outside gene matches: 5. The CDR3 consists of 14 residues. CDR3 residues: CASSPTSGSDIQYF. CDR3 DNA sequence: TGCGCCAGCAGCCCAACTAGCGGGAGTGACATTCAGTACTTC. Looking up the rest from reference TRBV5-1 and TRBJ2-4 gives the full variable domain: KAGVTQTPRYLIKTRGQQVTLSCSPISGHRSVSWYQQTPGQGLQFLFEYFSETQRNKGNFPGRFSGRQFSNSRSEMNVSTLELGDSALYLCASSPTSGSDIQYFGAGTRLSVL.

The chain employs TRBV6-1 and TRBJ2-5; 7 nucleotides match TRBD2. This CDR3 spans 14 amino acids. Looked up from germline, CDR1 is MNHNS and CDR2 is SASEGT. V lost 6 bases to trimming and J lost 2 bases; unmatched junction nucleotides: 6. CDR3 DNA: TGTGCCAGCAGCGGGGGGTTGGGGCAAGAGACCCAGTACTTC. Translating gives CASSGGLGQETQYF.

V is TRBV5-1 and J is TRBJ2-7, with no clear D. The CDR3 sequence is 15 residues long. The V end was cut by 4 bases, the J end by 0 bases, with 14 bases between. Per germline, CDR1 SGHRS and CDR2 YFSETQ. The CDR3 DNA follows: TGCGCCAGCAGCATGACTCTCCTAAGCTCCTACGAGCAGTACTTC. It codes for CASSMTLLSSYEQYF.